The present TCR beta chain was sequenced within a study of T cells after yellow fever vaccination. Overall study: SMART-Seq v4 Ultra Low Input prepared the low-cell-number fractions. General study points: There was a possibility that FACS-sorted repertoires contained abundant clonotypes contaminating from the bulk population. Clonotypes found in both CD4 and CD8 compartments made up a small share. Most clones from primary vaccination were detected again post-booster (just under 97% CD4, 88% CD8).

TCRdb reprocessed the 5' RACE reads via MiXCR and lists one record per CDR3 protein. The table includes about 340,000 distinct CDR3 sequences, around 4.1% detected once. In its sample, this clonotype was seen a few times. Antigen specificity is unknown. In germline, CDR1 is SQVTM, CDR2 ANQGSEA. Trimming removed 7 bases from V and 6 bases from J; junction bases left unmatched: 6. This CDR3 region has 12 residues. The sequence was obtained from a man aged 18 to 35 who received the YFV17D yellow fever vaccine. Source: PBMCs, taken 5 days after the yellow fever booster vaccination. The gene calls are TRBV29-1 and TRBJ2-3; the match to TRBD1 covers 8 bases. The chain's CDR3 is CSARTGQDTQYF. CDR3 DNA: TGCAGCGCCAGGACAGGGCAGGATACGCAGTATTTT.